This T cell receptor beta chain was identified in a study of identifying expanded T cells in peripheral blood. Notes on the study in general: Clone count variance between roughly 2-week samples rose with total template count. Over about two and four weeks, about 16.4 and 19 clones changed, versus approximately 1.2 between replicates.

The CDR3 spans 16 residues. Germline V CDR1 and CDR2: MNHNY, SVGAGI (reference sequence). Deletions cut 0 bases from V and 1 base from J, with 12 bases between. For this clone: Its antigen is undetermined.

Only in-frame clones appear in the TCRdb table, and some are missing; sequencing was by immunoSEQ multiplex PCR. The table records about 85,000 clones, roughly 90% of them present only once. The TCR sequence derives from a person between 18 and 75 years old in good health. Sequencing input: blood. The chain has TRBV6-6 and TRBJ1-1, with a tentative D call TRBD1 (5 bases). The CDR3 here is CASSYSKRDGNTEAFF. For the CDR3, the DNA is TGTGCCAGCAGTTACTCGAAACGGGACGGGAACACTGAAGCTTTCTTT.